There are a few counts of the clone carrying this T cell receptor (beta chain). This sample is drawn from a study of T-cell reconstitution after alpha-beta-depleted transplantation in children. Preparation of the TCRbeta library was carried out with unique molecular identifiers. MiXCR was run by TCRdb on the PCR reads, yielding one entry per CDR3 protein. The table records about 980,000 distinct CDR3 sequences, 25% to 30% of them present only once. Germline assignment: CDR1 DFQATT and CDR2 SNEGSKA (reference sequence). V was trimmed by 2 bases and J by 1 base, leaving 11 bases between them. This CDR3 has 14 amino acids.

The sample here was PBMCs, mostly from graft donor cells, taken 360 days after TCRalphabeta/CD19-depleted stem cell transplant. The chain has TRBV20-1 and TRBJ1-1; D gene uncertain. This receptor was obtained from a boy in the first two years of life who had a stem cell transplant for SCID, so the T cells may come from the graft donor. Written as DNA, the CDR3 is TGCAGTGCTAGAAGGTTTGGGGAGAACACTGAAGCTTTCTTT. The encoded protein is CSARRFGENTEAFF.